This TCR beta chain appears in the sequencing data of a study of cytotoxic CD8 clonotypes in ibrutinib-treated CLL. Study results and limitations: Public clonotypes, an uncommon group, contracted or remained stable on treatment. Samples from sustained-remission and progressing patients were taken at different times.

Sequencing was designed to attain a depth spanning 1 in 200,000 to 1 in 1 million T cells. Generated by immunoSEQ multiplex PCR, the TCRdb table keeps only in-frame clones and is missing some. The sample has about 200,000 clones, about four fifths seen once; the top ten hold 9.5% to 12%. Genomic DNA in a quantity of 1.5 to 2 micrograms was derived from cryopreserved PBMCs for TCR beta libraries. As to this clone: Its target is unknown.

The CDR3 loop spans 16 amino acids. The ends lost 0 bases at V and 5 bases at J; junction bases unmatched: 9. The germline V gene has CDR1 SEHNR and CDR2 FQNEAQ (reference sequence). The origin of this receptor is a human donor with chronic lymphocytic leukemia. This sequence joins TRBV7-9 and TRBJ1-2; the match to TRBD1 covers 7 bases. Sequencing used PBMCs, obtained after 12 months of ibrutinib treatment. As DNA, the CDR3 is TGTGCCAGCAGCTTAGCGTTGGGGGGACAGAGATATGGCTACACCTTC. As protein: CASSLALGGQRYGYTF.